This T cell receptor (beta chain) was captured by sequencing in a study of cytomegalovirus exposure and HLA in healthy donors. The wider study: Earlier, 95 million to 120 million unique TCR beta sequences were recovered from roughly 170 million T cells by an analysis. Study observations and caveats: TCR beta sequences reportedly predicted most subjects' HLA-A and HLA-B alleles accurately. In an earlier analysis, in under 700 donors, most V segments appeared productive either ~87% or ~30% of the time.

Vbeta (60) and Jbeta (13) primers were used in the PCR. In the original processing: Around 11 million of tens of millions of unique TCR beta chains were shared, per a later count. Only in-frame clones appear in the TCRdb table, and some are missing; sequencing was by immunoSEQ multiplex PCR. V, J and clone size reflect that table, while D and trimming were determined from the DNA. The repertoire has around 92,000 clones, about four fifths of them found once; the top ten carry 2.5% to 3.5%. Details on this clone: Its antigen remains unknown.

Germline V gene data show CDR1 as MNHEY and CDR2 as SMNVEV (reference sequence). The CDR3 runs to 15 residues. V was pared by 3 bases and J by 3 bases, with 5 bases of the junction left unmatched. The rearrangement uses TRBV27 and TRBJ2-7, with 10 bases matching TRBD1. The sequenced material came from PBMCs. The clonotype was recovered from a female donor in good health and CMV-seropositive. The CDR3 region has the DNA TGTGCCAGCAGTTTCCTCCGGACAGGGGGCTACGAGCAGTACTTC. This sequence encodes CASSFLRTGGYEQYF.